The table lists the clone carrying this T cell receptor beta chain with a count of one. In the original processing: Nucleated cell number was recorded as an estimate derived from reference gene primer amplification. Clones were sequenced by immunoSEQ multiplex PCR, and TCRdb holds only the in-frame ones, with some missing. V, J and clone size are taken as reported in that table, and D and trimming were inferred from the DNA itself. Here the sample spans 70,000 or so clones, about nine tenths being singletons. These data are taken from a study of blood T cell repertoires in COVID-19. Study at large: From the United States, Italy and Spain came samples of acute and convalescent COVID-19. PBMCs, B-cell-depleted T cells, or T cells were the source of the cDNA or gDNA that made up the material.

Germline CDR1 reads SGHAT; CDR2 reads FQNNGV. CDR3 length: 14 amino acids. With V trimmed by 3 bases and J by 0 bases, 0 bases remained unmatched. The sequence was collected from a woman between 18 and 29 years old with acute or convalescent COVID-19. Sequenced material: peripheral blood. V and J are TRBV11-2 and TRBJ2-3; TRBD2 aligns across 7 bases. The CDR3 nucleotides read TGTGCCAGCAGCTTCGGGGGGAGCACAGATACGCAGTATTTT. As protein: CASSFGGSTDTQYF. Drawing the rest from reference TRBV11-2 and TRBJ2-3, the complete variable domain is EAGVAQSPRYKIIEKRQSVAFWCNPISGHATLYWYQQILGQGPKLLIQFQNNGVVDDSQLPKDRFSAERLKGVDSTLKIQPAKLEDSAVYLCASSFGGSTDTQYFGPGTRLTVL.